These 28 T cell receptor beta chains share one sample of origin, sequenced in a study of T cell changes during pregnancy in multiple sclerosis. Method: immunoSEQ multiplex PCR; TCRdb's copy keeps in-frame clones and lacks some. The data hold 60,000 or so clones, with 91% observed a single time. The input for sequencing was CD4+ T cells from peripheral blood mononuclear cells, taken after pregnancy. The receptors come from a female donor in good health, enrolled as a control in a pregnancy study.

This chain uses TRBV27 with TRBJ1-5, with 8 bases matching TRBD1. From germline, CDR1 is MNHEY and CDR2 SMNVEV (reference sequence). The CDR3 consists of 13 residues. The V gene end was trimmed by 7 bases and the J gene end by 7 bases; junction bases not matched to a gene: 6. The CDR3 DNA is TGTGCCAGCATGGCAGGGGGCGGCCAGCCCCAGCATTTT. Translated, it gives CASMAGGGQPQHF.

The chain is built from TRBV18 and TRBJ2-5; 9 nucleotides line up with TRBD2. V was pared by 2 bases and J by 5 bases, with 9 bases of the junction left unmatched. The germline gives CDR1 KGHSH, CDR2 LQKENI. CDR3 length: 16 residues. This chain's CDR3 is CASSPGASGELETQYF. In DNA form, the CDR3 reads TGTGCCAGCTCACCAGGGGCTAGCGGGGAACTGGAGACCCAGTACTTC.

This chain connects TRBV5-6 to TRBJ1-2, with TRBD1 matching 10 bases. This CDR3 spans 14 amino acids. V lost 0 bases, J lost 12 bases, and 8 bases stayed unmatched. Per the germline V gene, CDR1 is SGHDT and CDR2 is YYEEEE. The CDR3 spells CASSLGGTGEVDTF. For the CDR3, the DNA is TGTGCCAGCAGCTTGGGAGGGACAGGGGAAGTCGACACCTTC.

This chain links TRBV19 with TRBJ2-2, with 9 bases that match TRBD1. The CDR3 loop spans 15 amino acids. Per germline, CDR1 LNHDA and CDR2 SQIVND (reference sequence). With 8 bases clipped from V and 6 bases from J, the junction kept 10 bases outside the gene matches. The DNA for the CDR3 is TGTGCCAGTTGGGACAGGGTGTTTAAGGCCGGGGAGCTGTTTTTT. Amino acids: CASWDRVFKAGELFF.

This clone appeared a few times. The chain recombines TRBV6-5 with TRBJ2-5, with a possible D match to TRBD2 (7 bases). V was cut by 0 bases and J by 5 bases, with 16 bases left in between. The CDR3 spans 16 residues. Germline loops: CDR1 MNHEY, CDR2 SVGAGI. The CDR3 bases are TGTGCCAGCAGTTACTCCTTTGGGGGGGCTGGGGAGACCCAGTACTTC. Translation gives CASSYSFGGAGETQYF.

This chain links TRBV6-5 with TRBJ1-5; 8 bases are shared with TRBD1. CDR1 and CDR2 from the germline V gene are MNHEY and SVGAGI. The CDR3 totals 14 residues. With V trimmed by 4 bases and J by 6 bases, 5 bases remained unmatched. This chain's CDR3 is CASSSGTGFQPQHF. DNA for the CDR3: TGTGCCAGCAGTTCCGGGACAGGCTTTCAGCCCCAGCATTTT.

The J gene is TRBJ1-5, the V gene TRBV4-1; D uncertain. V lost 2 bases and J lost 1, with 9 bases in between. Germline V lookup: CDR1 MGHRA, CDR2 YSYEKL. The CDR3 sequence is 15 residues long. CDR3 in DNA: TGCGCCAGCAGCCAAACAACAGTGAGCAATCAGCCCCAGCATTTT. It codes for CASSQTTVSNQPQHF.

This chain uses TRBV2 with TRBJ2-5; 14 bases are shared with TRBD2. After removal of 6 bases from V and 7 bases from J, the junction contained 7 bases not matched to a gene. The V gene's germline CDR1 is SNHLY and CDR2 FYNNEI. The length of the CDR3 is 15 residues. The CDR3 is CASSPGTSGGGTQYF. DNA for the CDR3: TGTGCCAGCAGCCCCGGGACTAGCGGGGGTGGGACCCAGTACTTC.

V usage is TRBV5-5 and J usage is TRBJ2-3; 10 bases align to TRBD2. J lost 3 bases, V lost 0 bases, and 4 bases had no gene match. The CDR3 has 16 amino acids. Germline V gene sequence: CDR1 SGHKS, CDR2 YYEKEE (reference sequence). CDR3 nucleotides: TGTGCCAGCAGCTTGGGCCCTAGCGGGGGAACAGATACGCAGTATTTT. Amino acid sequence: CASSLGPSGGTDTQYF.

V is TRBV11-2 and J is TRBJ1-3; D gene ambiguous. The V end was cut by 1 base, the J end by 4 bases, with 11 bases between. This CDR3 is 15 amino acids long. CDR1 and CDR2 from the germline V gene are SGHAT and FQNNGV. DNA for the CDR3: TGTGCCAGCAGCTTAGTTCCGACAACCGGAAACACCATATATTTT. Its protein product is CASSLVPTTGNTIYF.

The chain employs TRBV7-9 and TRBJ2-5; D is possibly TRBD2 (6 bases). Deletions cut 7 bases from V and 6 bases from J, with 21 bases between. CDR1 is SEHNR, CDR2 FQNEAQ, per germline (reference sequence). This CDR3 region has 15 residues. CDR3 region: CASTPGGVVFKTQYF. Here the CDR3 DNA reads TGTGCCAGCACTCCTGGCGGGGTTGTTTTTAAGACCCAGTACTTC.

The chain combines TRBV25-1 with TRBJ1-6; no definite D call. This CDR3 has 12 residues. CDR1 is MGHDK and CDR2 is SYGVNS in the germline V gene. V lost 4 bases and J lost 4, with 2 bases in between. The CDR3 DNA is TGTGCCAGCAGTGCGTATAATTCACCCCTCCACTTT. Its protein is CASSAYNSPLHF.

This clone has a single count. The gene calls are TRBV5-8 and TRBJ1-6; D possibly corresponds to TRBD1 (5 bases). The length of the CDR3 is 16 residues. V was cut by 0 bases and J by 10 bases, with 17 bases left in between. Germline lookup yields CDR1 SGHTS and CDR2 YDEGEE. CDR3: CASSLAGNVQGSPLHF. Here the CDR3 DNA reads TGTGCCAGCAGCTTGGCTGGTAACGTCCAGGGCTCACCCCTCCACTTT.

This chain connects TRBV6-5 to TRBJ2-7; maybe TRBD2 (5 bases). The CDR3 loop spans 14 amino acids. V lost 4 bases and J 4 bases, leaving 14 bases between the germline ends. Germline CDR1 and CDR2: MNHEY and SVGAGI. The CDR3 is CASSSSPSGYEQYF. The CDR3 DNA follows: TGTGCCAGCAGTTCCTCGCCGTCGGGGTACGAGCAGTACTTC.

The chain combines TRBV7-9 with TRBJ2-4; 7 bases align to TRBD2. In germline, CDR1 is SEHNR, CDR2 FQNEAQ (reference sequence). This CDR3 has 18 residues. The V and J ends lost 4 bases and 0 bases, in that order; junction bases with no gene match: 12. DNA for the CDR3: TGTGCCAGCAGCTACAGCGGGGTCCGCTCCCTAGCCAAAAACATTCAGTACTTC. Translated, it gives CASSYSGVRSLAKNIQYF.

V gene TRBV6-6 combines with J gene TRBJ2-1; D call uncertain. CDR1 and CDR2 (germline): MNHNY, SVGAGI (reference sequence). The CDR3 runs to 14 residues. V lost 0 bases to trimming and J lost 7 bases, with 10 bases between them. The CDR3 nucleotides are TGTGCCAGCAGTTACTCGGCTCCCTGGAATGAGCAGTTCTTC. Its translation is CASSYSAPWNEQFF.

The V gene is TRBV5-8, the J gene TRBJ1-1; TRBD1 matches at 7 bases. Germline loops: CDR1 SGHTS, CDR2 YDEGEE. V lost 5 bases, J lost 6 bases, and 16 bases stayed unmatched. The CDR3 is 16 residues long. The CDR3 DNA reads TGTGCCAGCAGGTATTATCTTCACAGGGGCTCAGCTGAAGCTTTCTTT. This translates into CASRYYLHRGSAEAFF.

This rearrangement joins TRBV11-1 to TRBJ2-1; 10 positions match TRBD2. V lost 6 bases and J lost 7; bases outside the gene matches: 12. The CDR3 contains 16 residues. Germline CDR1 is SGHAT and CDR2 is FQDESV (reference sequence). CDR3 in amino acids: CASRLGLAALYNEQFF. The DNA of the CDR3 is TGTGCCAGCAGACTTGGACTAGCGGCGCTATATAATGAGCAGTTCTTC.

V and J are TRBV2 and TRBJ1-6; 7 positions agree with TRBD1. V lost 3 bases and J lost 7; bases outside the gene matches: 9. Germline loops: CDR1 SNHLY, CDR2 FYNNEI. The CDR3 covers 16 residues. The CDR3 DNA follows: TGTGCCAGCAGTGAGAACAGGGGAATGGGGAATTCACCCCTCCACTTT. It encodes CASSENRGMGNSPLHF. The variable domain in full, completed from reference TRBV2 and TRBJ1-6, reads EPEVTQTPSHQVTQMGQEVILRCVPISNHLYFYWYRQILGQKVEFLVSFYNNEISEKSEIFDDQFSVERPDGSNFTLKIRSTKLEDSAMYFCASSENRGMGNSPLHFGNGTRLTVT.

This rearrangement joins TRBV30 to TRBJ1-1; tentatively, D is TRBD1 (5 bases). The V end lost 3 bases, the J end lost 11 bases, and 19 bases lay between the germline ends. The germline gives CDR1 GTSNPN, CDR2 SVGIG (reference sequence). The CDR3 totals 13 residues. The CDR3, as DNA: TGTGCCTGGAGCGAGTGGGAGGGGCTCGTGGCTTTCTTT. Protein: CAWSEWEGLVAFF.

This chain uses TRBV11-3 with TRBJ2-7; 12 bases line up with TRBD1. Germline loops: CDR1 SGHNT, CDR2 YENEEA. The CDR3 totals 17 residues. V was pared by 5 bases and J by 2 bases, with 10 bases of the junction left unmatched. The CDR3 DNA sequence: TGTGCCAGCAGCCAAGGGGGGGACAGGGGGCACCCCTACGAGCAGTACTTC. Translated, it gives CASSQGGDRGHPYEQYF.

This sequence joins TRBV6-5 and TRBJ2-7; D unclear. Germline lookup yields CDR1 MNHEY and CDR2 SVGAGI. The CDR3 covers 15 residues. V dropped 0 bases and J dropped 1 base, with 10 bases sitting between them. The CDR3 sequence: CASSYSYGGSYEQYF. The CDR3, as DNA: TGTGCCAGCAGTTACTCTTATGGCGGATCCTACGAGCAGTACTTC.

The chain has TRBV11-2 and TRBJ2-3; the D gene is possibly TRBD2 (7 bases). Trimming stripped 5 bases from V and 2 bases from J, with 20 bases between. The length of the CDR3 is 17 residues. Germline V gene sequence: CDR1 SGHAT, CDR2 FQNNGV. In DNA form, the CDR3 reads TGTGCCAGCAGCCCGAGGGGCGGGGGCTGGAACACAGATACGCAGTATTTT. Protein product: CASSPRGGGWNTDTQYF.

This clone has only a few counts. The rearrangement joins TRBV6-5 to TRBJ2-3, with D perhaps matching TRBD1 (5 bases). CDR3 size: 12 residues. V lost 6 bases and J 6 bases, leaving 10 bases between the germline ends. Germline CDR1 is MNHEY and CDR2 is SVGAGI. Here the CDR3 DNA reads TGTGCCAGCAGACCCCCAGGGGATACGCAGTATTTT. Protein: CASRPPGDTQYF.

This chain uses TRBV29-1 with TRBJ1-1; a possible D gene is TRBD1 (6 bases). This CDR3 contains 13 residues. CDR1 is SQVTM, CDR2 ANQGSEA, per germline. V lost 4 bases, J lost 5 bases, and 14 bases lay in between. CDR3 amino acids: CSVVGHPGTEAFF. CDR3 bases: TGCAGCGTTGTGGGACACCCTGGGACTGAAGCTTTCTTT.

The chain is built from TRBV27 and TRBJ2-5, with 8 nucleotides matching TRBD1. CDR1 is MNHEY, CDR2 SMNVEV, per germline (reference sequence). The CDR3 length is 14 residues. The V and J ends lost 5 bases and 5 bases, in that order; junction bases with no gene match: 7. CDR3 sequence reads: CASSAPGGHETQYF. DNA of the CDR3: TGTGCCAGCAGTGCCCCAGGGGGCCACGAGACCCAGTACTTC.

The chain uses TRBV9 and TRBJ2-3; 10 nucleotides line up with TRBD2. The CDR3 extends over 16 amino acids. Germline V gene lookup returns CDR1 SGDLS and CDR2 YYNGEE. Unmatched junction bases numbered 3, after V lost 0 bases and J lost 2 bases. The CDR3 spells CASSVATSGATDTQYF. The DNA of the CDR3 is TGTGCCAGCAGCGTAGCTACTAGCGGGGCCACAGATACGCAGTATTTT.

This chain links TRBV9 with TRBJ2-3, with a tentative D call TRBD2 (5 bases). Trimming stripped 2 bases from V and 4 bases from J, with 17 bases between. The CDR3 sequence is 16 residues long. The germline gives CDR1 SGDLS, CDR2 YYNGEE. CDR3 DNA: TGTGCCAGCAGCGTGGGTCATAGCCCGCGGGCAGATACGCAGTATTTT. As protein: CASSVGHSPRADTQYF.